The entry below describes one T cell receptor (beta chain). Participants' own reports of clinical history determined their cohort assignment. The assay was immunoSEQ multiplex PCR, and TCRdb's table has in-frame clones only and misses some. The repertoire includes a few hundred thousand clones, around 87% of them detected once, and approximately 1% sits in the top ten. This entry is derived from a study of blood T cell repertoires in COVID-19. Study in general: COVID-19 samples from acute and convalescent phases originated in the United States, Italy and Spain.

Germline V gives CDR1 LGHNA, CDR2 YSLEER. CDR3 length: 16 residues. Trimming removed 2 bases from V and 4 bases from J, with 17 bases in between. This rearrangement joins TRBV4-3 to TRBJ1-2; D possibly corresponds to TRBD1 (6 bases). What was sequenced was PBMCs or T cells enriched from blood (not recorded which). The receptor's source is a man aged 18-30 years who had recovered from COVID-19. This CDR3 is CASSQRSTGKTYGYTF. DNA of the CDR3: TGCGCCAGCAGCCAAAGATCTACAGGGAAAACCTATGGCTACACCTTC.